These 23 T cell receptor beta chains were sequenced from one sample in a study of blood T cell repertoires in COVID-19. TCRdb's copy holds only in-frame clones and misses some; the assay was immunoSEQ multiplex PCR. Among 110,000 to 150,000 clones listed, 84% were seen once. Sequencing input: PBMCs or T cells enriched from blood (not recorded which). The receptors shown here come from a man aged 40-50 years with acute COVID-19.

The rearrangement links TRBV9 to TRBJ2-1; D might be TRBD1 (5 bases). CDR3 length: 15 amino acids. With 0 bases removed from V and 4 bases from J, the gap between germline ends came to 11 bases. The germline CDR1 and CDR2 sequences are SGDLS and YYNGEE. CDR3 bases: TGTGCCAGCAGCGTAGAGGGTGGGGCGTACAATGAGCAGTTCTTC. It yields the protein CASSVEGGAYNEQFF.

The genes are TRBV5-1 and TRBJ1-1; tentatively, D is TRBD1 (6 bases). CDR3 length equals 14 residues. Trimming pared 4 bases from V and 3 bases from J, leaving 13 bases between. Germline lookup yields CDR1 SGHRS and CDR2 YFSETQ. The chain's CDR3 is CASSPVTGHTEAFF. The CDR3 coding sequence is TGCGCCAGCAGCCCGGTGACAGGTCACACTGAAGCTTTCTTT.

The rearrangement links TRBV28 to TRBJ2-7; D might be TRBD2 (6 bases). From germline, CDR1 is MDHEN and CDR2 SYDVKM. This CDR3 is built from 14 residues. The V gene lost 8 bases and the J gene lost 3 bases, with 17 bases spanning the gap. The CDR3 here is CASSLRGPSYEQYF. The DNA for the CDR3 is TGTGCCAGCTCCTTGCGGGGACCGAGCTACGAGCAGTACTTC.

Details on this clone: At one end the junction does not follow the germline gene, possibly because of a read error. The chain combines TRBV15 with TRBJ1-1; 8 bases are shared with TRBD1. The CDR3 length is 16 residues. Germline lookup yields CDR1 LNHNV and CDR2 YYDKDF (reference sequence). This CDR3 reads CATSRDWDRLKTEAFF. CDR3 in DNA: TGTGCCACCAGCAGAGATTGGGACAGGTTGAAGACTGAAGCTTTCTTT.

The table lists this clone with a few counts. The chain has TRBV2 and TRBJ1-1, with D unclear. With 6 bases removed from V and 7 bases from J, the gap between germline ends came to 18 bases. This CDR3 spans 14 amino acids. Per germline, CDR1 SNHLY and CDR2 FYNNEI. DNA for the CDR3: TGTGCCAGCAGACCTGTAATCAGGCCTGATGAAGCTTTCTTT. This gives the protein CASRPVIRPDEAFF. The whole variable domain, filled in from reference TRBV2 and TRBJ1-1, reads EPEVTQTPSHQVTQMGQEVILRCVPISNHLYFYWYRQILGQKVEFLVSFYNNEISEKSEIFDDQFSVERPDGSNFTLKIRSTKLEDSAMYFCASRPVIRPDEAFFGQGTRLTVV.

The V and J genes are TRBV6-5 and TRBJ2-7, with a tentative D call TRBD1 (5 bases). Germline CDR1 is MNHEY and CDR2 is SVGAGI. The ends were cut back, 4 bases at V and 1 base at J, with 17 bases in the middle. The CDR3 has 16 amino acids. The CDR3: CASSFLDRFGSYEQYF. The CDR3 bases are TGTGCCAGCAGTTTCCTTGACAGATTCGGTTCCTACGAGCAGTACTTC.

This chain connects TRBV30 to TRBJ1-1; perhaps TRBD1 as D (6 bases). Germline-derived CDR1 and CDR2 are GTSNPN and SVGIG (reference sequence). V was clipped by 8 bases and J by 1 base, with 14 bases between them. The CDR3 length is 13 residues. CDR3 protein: CAGDRSTNTEAFF. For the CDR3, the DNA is TGTGCCGGAGACAGGTCTACGAACACTGAAGCTTTCTTT.

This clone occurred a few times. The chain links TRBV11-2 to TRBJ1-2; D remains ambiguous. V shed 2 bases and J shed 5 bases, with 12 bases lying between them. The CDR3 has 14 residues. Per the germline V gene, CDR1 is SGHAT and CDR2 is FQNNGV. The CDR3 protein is CASSLFRSGYGYTF. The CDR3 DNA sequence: TGTGCCAGCAGCTTATTCCGGTCGGGATATGGCTACACCTTC. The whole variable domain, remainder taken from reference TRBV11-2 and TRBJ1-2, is EAGVAQSPRYKIIEKRQSVAFWCNPISGHATLYWYQQILGQGPKLLIQFQNNGVVDDSQLPKDRFSAERLKGVDSTLKIQPAKLEDSAVYLCASSLFRSGYGYTFGSGTRLTVV.

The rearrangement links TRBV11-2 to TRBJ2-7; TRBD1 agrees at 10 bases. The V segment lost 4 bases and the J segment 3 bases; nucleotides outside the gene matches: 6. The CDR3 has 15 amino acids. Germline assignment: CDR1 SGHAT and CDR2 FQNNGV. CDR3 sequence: CASSYRDRGYYEQYF. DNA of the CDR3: TGTGCCAGCAGCTACCGGGACAGGGGTTACTACGAGCAGTACTTC.

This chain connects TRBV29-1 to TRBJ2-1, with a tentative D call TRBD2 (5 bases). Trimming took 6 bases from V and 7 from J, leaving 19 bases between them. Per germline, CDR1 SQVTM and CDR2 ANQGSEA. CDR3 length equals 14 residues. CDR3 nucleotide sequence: TGCAGCGTATCACTAGGACGTTGGATGAATGAGCAGTTCTTC. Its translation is CSVSLGRWMNEQFF.

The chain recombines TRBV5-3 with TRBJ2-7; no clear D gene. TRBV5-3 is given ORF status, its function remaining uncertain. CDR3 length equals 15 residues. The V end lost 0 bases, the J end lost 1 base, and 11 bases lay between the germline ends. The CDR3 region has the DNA TGTGCCAGAAGCTTGGTACAGAATCGGTCCTACGAGCAGTACTTC. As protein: CARSLVQNRSYEQYF.

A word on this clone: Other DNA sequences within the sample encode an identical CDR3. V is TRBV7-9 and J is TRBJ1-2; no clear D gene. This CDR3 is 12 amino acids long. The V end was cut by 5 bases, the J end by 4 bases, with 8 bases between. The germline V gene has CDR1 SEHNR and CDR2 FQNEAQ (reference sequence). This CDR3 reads CASSATGYGYTF. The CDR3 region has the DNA TGTGCCAGCAGCGCAACGGGCTATGGCTACACCTTC.

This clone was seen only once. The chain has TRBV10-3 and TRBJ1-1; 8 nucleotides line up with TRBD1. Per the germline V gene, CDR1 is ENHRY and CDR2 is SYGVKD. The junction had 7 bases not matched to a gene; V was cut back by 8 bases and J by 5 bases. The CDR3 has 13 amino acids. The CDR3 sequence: CAIQGAGRTEAFF. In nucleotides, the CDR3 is TGTGCCATCCAGGGGGCAGGAAGGACTGAAGCTTTCTTT.

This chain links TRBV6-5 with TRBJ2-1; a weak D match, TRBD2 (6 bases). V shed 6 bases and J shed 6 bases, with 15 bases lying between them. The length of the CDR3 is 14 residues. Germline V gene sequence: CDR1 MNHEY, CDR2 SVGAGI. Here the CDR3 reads CASSSWSGSNEQFF. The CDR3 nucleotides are TGTGCCAGCAGCTCTTGGAGCGGGTCCAATGAGCAGTTCTTC.

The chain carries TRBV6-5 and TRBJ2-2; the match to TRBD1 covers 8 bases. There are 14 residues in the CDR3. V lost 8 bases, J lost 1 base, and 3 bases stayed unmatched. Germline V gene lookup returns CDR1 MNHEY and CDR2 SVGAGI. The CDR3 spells CASRGQVNTGELFF. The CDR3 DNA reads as TGTGCCAGCCGGGGACAGGTGAACACCGGGGAGCTGTTTTTT.

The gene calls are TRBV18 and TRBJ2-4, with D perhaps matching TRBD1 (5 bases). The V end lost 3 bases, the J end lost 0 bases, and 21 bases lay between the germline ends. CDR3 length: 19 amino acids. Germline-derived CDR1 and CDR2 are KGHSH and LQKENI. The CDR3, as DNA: TGTGCCAGCTCACCCTCCGAGGACACCCAGAAACTAGCCAAAAACATTCAGTACTTC. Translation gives CASSPSEDTQKLAKNIQYF. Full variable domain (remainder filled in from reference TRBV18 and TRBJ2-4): NAGVMQNPRHLVRRRGQEARLRCSPMKGHSHVYWYRQLPEEGLKFMVYLQKENIIDESGMPKERFSAEFPKEGPSILRIQQVVRGDSAAYFCASSPSEDTQKLAKNIQYFGAGTRLSVL.

The CDR3 sequence: CASRQNTQGPKNIQYF. CDR3 DNA sequence: TGTGCCAGCAGACAAAACACACAGGGCCCCAAAAACATTCAGTACTTC. The chain couples TRBV2 to TRBJ2-4; TRBD1 might be the D (6 bases). Trimming removed 6 bases from V and 2 bases from J, with 17 bases in between. Germline loops: CDR1 SNHLY, CDR2 FYNNEI. CDR3 length: 16 residues. Full variable domain (outside the CDR3, taken from reference TRBV2 and TRBJ2-4): EPEVTQTPSHQVTQMGQEVILRCVPISNHLYFYWYRQILGQKVEFLVSFYNNEISEKSEIFDDQFSVERPDGSNFTLKIRSTKLEDSAMYFCASRQNTQGPKNIQYFGAGTRLSVL.

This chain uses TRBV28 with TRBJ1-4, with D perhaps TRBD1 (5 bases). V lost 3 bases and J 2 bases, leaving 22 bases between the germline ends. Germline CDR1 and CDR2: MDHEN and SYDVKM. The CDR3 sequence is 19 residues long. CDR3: CASSFREGSRGWTNEKLFF. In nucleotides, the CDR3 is TGTGCCAGCAGTTTCAGGGAGGGATCTCGAGGTTGGACTAATGAAAAACTGTTTTTT.

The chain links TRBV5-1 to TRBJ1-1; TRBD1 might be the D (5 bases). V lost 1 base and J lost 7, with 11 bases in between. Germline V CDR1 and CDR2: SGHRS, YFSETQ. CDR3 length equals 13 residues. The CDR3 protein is CASSLRGGYEAFF. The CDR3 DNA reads TGCGCCAGCAGCTTGAGGGGCGGATATGAAGCTTTCTTT.

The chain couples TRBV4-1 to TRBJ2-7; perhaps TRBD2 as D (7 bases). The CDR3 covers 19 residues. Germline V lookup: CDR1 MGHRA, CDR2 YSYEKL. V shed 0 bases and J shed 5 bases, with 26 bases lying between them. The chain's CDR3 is CASSQDRRLGGARSDEQYF. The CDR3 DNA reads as TGCGCCAGCAGCCAAGATCGAAGACTGGGGGGGGCTCGGAGTGACGAGCAGTACTTC.

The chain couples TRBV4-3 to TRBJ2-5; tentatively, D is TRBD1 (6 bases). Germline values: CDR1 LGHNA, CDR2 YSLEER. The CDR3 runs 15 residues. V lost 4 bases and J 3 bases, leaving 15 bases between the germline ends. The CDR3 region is CASSPTRDTEETQYF. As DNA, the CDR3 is TGCGCCAGCAGCCCTACACGGGACACCGAAGAGACCCAGTACTTC.

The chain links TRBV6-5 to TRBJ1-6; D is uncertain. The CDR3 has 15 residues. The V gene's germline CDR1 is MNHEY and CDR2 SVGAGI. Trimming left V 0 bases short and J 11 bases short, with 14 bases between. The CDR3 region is CASSYSESGFPPLHF. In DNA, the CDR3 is TGTGCCAGCAGTTACTCGGAAAGCGGTTTCCCACCCCTCCACTTT.

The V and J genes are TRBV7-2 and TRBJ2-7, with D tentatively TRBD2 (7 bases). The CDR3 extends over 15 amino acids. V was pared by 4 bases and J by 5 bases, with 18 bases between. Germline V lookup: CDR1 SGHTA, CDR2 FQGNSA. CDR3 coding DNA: TGTGCCAGCAGCTGGATGGGGGGGCCGACGGACGAGCAGTACTTC. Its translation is CASSWMGGPTDEQYF.